This is a list of T cell receptor beta chains from one sample in a study of T cell responses to AZD1222 COVID-19 vaccine. TCRdb's copy holds only in-frame clones and misses some; the assay was immunoSEQ multiplex PCR. Of approximately 100,000 clones listed, roughly 86% are singletons. Sequenced here: peripheral blood, sampled on day 0 of MenACWY control vaccination. These receptors were taken from an adult in good health. Both conserved end residues are part of each CDR3. The order of the fields is D gene, V gene, clone size, J gene, CDR3 protein, CDR3 DNA. The D gene is left open where the match is weak. Expanded clones are given a class, and other clones once, few, many or no size at all.

D gene: NA; V gene: TRBV5-1; clone size: NA; J gene: TRBJ2-2; CDR3 protein: CASSSTANTGELFF; CDR3 DNA: TGCGCCAGCAGCTCGACAGCGAACACCGGGGAGCTGTTTTTT
D gene: TRBD1; V gene: TRBV7-3; clone size: NA; J gene: TRBJ1-1; CDR3 protein: CASSTGQGATEAFF; CDR3 DNA: TGTGCCAGCAGCACCGGACAGGGAGCCACTGAAGCTTTCTTT
D gene: NA; V gene: TRBV7-9; clone size: NA; J gene: TRBJ1-6; CDR3 protein: CASSTTPGNSPLHF; CDR3 DNA: TGTGCCAGCAGCACTACGCCAGGGAATTCACCCCTCCACTTT
D gene: NA; V gene: TRBV5-4; clone size: NA; J gene: TRBJ2-7; CDR3 protein: CASSATGTSSYEQYF; CDR3 DNA: TGTGCCAGCAGCGCGACCGGGACATCCTCCTACGAGCAGTACTTC
D gene: NA; V gene: TRBV3-1/TRBV3-2; clone size: NA; J gene: TRBJ1-2; CDR3 protein: CASSRDGYVF; CDR3 DNA: TGTGCCAGCAGCCGGGATGGTTATGTCTTC
D gene: NA; V gene: TRBV12-3/TRBV12-4; clone size: NA; J gene: TRBJ2-1; CDR3 protein: CASSHDNEQFF; CDR3 DNA: TGTGCCAGCAGCCATGATAATGAGCAGTTCTTC
D gene: TRBD1; V gene: TRBV10-3; clone size: NA; J gene: TRBJ2-3; CDR3 protein: CAIGGQGKTDTQYF; CDR3 DNA: TGTGCCATCGGGGGACAGGGGAAGACCGATACGCAGTATTTT
D gene: NA; V gene: TRBV7-2; clone size: NA; J gene: TRBJ2-6; CDR3 protein: CASAGSGANVLTF; CDR3 DNA: TGTGCCAGCGCAGGGTCAGGGGCCAACGTCCTGACTTTC
D gene: TRBD2; V gene: TRBV5-1; clone size: NA; J gene: TRBJ2-3; CDR3 protein: CASSVGTSGLADTQYF; CDR3 DNA: TGCGCCAGCAGCGTTGGGACTAGCGGACTCGCAGATACGCAGTATTTT
D gene: NA; V gene: TRBV21-1; clone size: NA; J gene: TRBJ2-5; CDR3 protein: CASSKKGPGQRTQYF; CDR3 DNA: TGTGCCAGCAGCAAAAAGGGGCCCGGGCAGAGGACCCAGTACTTC
D gene: TRBD1; V gene: TRBV2; clone size: NA; J gene: TRBJ1-4; CDR3 protein: CASSVRDRGEKLFF; CDR3 DNA: TGTGCCAGCAGTGTACGGGACAGGGGCGAAAAACTGTTTTTT
D gene: NA; V gene: TRBV2; clone size: NA; J gene: TRBJ1-1; CDR3 protein: CASLAGGEAFF; CDR3 DNA: TGTGCCAGCCTGGCCGGGGGTGAAGCTTTCTTT
D gene: NA; V gene: TRBV2; clone size: NA; J gene: TRBJ1-2; CDR3 protein: CASRVGDYGYTF; CDR3 DNA: TGTGCCAGCAGGGTGGGGGACTATGGCTACACCTTC
D gene: NA; V gene: TRBV27; clone size: NA; J gene: TRBJ1-1; CDR3 protein: CASSFRGRGTEAFF; CDR3 DNA: TGTGCCAGCAGTTTCCGGGGACGGGGCACTGAAGCTTTCTTT
D gene: NA; V gene: TRBV5-1; clone size: NA; J gene: TRBJ1-1; CDR3 protein: CASSAGSRGNTEAFF; CDR3 DNA: TGCGCCAGCAGCGCCGGAAGTCGGGGGAACACTGAAGCTTTCTTT
D gene: NA; V gene: TRBV27; clone size: NA; J gene: TRBJ2-3; CDR3 protein: CASRGSAGTDTQYF; CDR3 DNA: TGTGCCAGCCGGGGGAGTGCCGGCACAGATACGCAGTATTTT
D gene: TRBD1; V gene: TRBV27; clone size: NA; J gene: TRBJ1-1; CDR3 protein: CASSSGPRDTGGSFF; CDR3 DNA: TGTGCCAGCAGTTCGGGGCCTAGGGATACAGGGGGGTCTTTCTTT
D gene: TRBD1; V gene: TRBV14; clone size: NA; J gene: TRBJ1-4; CDR3 protein: CASSQRTGVSWEKLFF; CDR3 DNA: TGTGCCAGCAGCCAAAGGACAGGGGTGTCCTGGGAAAAACTGTTTTTT
D gene: NA; V gene: TRBV6-5; clone size: NA; J gene: TRBJ2-5; CDR3 protein: CASSSVGETQYF; CDR3 DNA: TGTGCCAGCAGTTCCGTGGGTGAGACCCAGTACTTC
D gene: NA; V gene: TRBV28; clone size: NA; J gene: TRBJ2-2; CDR3 protein: CASTPGGGPDGELFF; CDR3 DNA: TGTGCCAGCACGCCGGGAGGGGGCCCGGACGGGGAGCTGTTTTTT
D gene: NA; V gene: TRBV28; clone size: NA; J gene: TRBJ1-5; CDR3 protein: CASSQSDRYQPQHF; CDR3 DNA: TGTGCCAGCAGTCAAAGTGACAGGTATCAGCCCCAGCATTTT
D gene: NA; V gene: TRBV6-4; clone size: NA; J gene: TRBJ2-6; CDR3 protein: CASSDRDGSGANVLTF; CDR3 DNA: TGTGCCAGCAGTGATCGGGACGGGTCTGGGGCCAACGTCCTGACTTTC
D gene: NA; V gene: TRBV7-2; clone size: NA; J gene: TRBJ1-2; CDR3 protein: CASSLDGARNGYTF; CDR3 DNA: TGTGCCAGCAGCTTAGATGGGGCCCGAAATGGCTACACCTTC
D gene: NA; V gene: TRBV24-1; clone size: NA; J gene: TRBJ2-5; CDR3 protein: CATSDFGETQYF; CDR3 DNA: TGTGCCACCAGTGATTTTGGGGAGACCCAGTACTTC
D gene: NA; V gene: TRBV27; clone size: NA; J gene: TRBJ1-5; CDR3 protein: CASSPLGPDNQPQHF; CDR3 DNA: TGTGCCAGCAGTCCCCTGGGGCCGGACAATCAGCCCCAGCATTTT
D gene: NA; V gene: TRBV14; clone size: NA; J gene: TRBJ2-5; CDR3 protein: CASSTNLETQYF; CDR3 DNA: TGTGCCAGCAGCACCAATCTGGAGACCCAGTACTTC
D gene: TRBD1; V gene: TRBV2; clone size: NA; J gene: TRBJ1-4; CDR3 protein: CASSAGQATNEKLFF; CDR3 DNA: TGTGCCAGCAGTGCGGGACAGGCAACTAATGAAAAACTGTTTTTT
D gene: NA; V gene: TRBV5-4; clone size: NA; J gene: TRBJ2-4; CDR3 protein: CASSSQGSDIQYF; CDR3 DNA: TGTGCCAGCAGCTCCCAAGGCTCGGACATTCAGTACTTC
D gene: TRBD1; V gene: TRBV30; clone size: NA; J gene: TRBJ1-3; CDR3 protein: CAWRDRAGGNTIYF; CDR3 DNA: TGTGCCTGGAGGGACAGGGCTGGTGGAAACACCATATATTTT
D gene: NA; V gene: TRBV27; clone size: NA; J gene: TRBJ1-1; CDR3 protein: CASRVGGTTEAFF; CDR3 DNA: TGTGCCAGCCGGGTTGGGGGGACCACTGAAGCTTTCTTT
D gene: TRBD2; V gene: TRBV19; clone size: NA; J gene: TRBJ2-1; CDR3 protein: CASISGAGWEQFF; CDR3 DNA: TGTGCCAGTATTAGCGGGGCCGGGTGGGAGCAGTTCTTC
D gene: NA; V gene: TRBV7-3; clone size: NA; J gene: TRBJ2-1; CDR3 protein: CASSRSGAGTYNEQFF; CDR3 DNA: TGTGCCAGCAGCAGATCAGGAGCGGGTACCTACAATGAGCAGTTCTTC
D gene: NA; V gene: TRBV2; clone size: NA; J gene: TRBJ1-3; CDR3 protein: CASSEAGTGLGNTIYF; CDR3 DNA: TGTGCCAGCAGTGAAGCGGGGACGGGGCTTGGAAACACCATATATTTT
D gene: TRBD1; V gene: TRBV5-6; clone size: NA; J gene: TRBJ2-1; CDR3 protein: CASSSYIDRVVSYNEQFF; CDR3 DNA: TGTGCCAGCAGCTCGTACATCGACAGGGTAGTCTCCTACAATGAGCAGTTCTTC
D gene: NA; V gene: TRBV5-1; clone size: NA; J gene: TRBJ1-1; CDR3 protein: CASSLVGRVGTEAFF; CDR3 DNA: TGCGCCAGCAGCTTGGTGGGCAGGGTGGGCACTGAAGCTTTCTTT
D gene: NA; V gene: TRBV7-9; clone size: NA; J gene: TRBJ1-2; CDR3 protein: CASTSGDGGLFGGYTF; CDR3 DNA: TGTGCCAGCACCTCCGGGGATGGGGGCCTCTTTGGTGGCTACACCTTC
D gene: NA; V gene: TRBV5-1; clone size: NA; J gene: TRBJ1-3; CDR3 protein: CASSLDTTDISGNTIYF; CDR3 DNA: TGCGCCAGCAGCTTGGATACGACAGATATCTCTGGAAACACCATATATTTT
D gene: NA; V gene: TRBV4-2; clone size: NA; J gene: TRBJ2-1; CDR3 protein: CASSQDQGGSYNEQFF; CDR3 DNA: TGTGCCAGCAGCCAAGATCAGGGCGGTTCCTACAATGAGCAGTTCTTC
D gene: TRBD2; V gene: TRBV7-8; clone size: NA; J gene: TRBJ2-7; CDR3 protein: CASSQGLAVEQYF; CDR3 DNA: TGTGCCAGCAGCCAGGGACTAGCGGTCGAGCAGTACTTC
D gene: NA; V gene: TRBV5-5; clone size: NA; J gene: TRBJ2-3; CDR3 protein: CASSPSSGSTDTQYF; CDR3 DNA: TGTGCCAGCAGCCCCTCGTCAGGTAGCACAGATACGCAGTATTTT
D gene: NA; V gene: TRBV30; clone size: NA; J gene: TRBJ2-2; CDR3 protein: CAWSRGMNTGELFF; CDR3 DNA: TGTGCCTGGAGTAGGGGGATGAACACCGGGGAGCTGTTTTTT
D gene: NA; V gene: TRBV5-1; clone size: NA; J gene: TRBJ1-1; CDR3 protein: CASSPGLNTEAFF; CDR3 DNA: TGCGCCAGCAGCCCGGGCCTGAACACTGAAGCTTTCTTT
D gene: NA; V gene: TRBV7-9; clone size: once; J gene: TRBJ2-2; CDR3 protein: CASSAGEGAQIPGELFF; CDR3 DNA: TGTGCCAGCAGCGCGGGGGAGGGGGCGCAAATACCCGGGGAGCTGTTTTTT
D gene: NA; V gene: TRBV4-1; clone size: NA; J gene: TRBJ1-5; CDR3 protein: CASSPWKWAINQPQHF; CDR3 DNA: TGCGCCAGCAGCCCCTGGAAGTGGGCAATCAATCAGCCCCAGCATTTT
D gene: NA; V gene: TRBV6-2/TRBV6-3; clone size: NA; J gene: TRBJ1-1; CDR3 protein: CASSHSRTVNTEAFF; CDR3 DNA: TGTGCCAGCAGTCACTCTCGGACGGTGAACACTGAAGCTTTCTTT
D gene: TRBD1; V gene: TRBV29-1; clone size: NA; J gene: TRBJ1-2; CDR3 protein: CSVEVGQGVGGYTF; CDR3 DNA: TGCAGCGTTGAAGTAGGACAGGGGGTGGGTGGCTACACCTTC
D gene: NA; V gene: TRBV7-9; clone size: NA; J gene: TRBJ2-5; CDR3 protein: CASSLAKEFGSYQETQYF; CDR3 DNA: TGTGCCAGCAGCTTAGCGAAAGAGTTTGGGTCCTATCAAGAGACCCAGTACTTC
D gene: NA; V gene: TRBV6-4; clone size: few; J gene: TRBJ2-3; CDR3 protein: CASSDGVADTQYF; CDR3 DNA: TGTGCCAGCAGTGATGGAGTAGCAGATACGCAGTATTTT
D gene: TRBD2; V gene: TRBV7-9; clone size: NA; J gene: TRBJ2-5; CDR3 protein: CASSLLAGHQETQYF; CDR3 DNA: TGTGCCAGCAGCTTACTAGCGGGGCACCAAGAGACCCAGTACTTC
D gene: TRBD1; V gene: TRBV20-1; clone size: NA; J gene: TRBJ1-2; CDR3 protein: CSARRDSLLF; CDR3 DNA: TGCAGTGCTAGACGGGACAGCTTACTCTTC
D gene: NA; V gene: TRBV19; clone size: NA; J gene: TRBJ2-1; CDR3 protein: CASSWGQGEQFF; CDR3 DNA: TGTGCCAGTTCCTGGGGTCAGGGTGAGCAGTTCTTC
D gene: TRBD1; V gene: TRBV18; clone size: NA; J gene: TRBJ2-7; CDR3 protein: CASSPGQGETYEQYF; CDR3 DNA: TGTGCCAGCTCACCCGGACAGGGTGAAACCTACGAGCAGTACTTC
D gene: NA; V gene: TRBV20-1; clone size: NA; J gene: TRBJ2-2; CDR3 protein: CSAFRNGELFF; CDR3 DNA: TGCAGTGCCTTCAGGAACGGGGAGCTGTTTTTT